Shown below are 17 T cell receptor beta chains from a single sample sequenced in a study of OX40 agonist ivuxolimab in advanced cancers. TCRdb's table, derived via immunoSEQ multiplex PCR, lists solely in-frame clones and lacks some. This sample has tens of thousands of clones; nearly 95% occur once, and the top ten carry roughly 6.7%. The sample in question was CD4+ or CD8+ T cells sorted from blood, obtained in a trial of the OX40 agonist ivuxolimab. These receptors were obtained from an adult with an advanced solid tumor such as melanoma, head and neck, liver or kidney cancer.

The chain uses TRBV28 and TRBJ2-1; D gene ambiguous. Deletions cut 5 bases from V and 5 bases from J, with 1 base between. CDR3 size: 10 residues. Germline CDR1 MDHEN, CDR2 SYDVKM. In DNA, the CDR3 is TGTGCCAGCAGTGACAATGAGCAGTTCTTC. Translation: CASSDNEQFF.

This clone occurred once. The chain is built from TRBV27 and TRBJ1-2; D is ambiguous. Per the germline V gene, CDR1 is MNHEY and CDR2 is SMNVEV (reference sequence). The V and J ends lost 0 bases and 8 bases respectively, with 10 bases between them. CDR3 length equals 13 residues. Written as DNA, the CDR3 is TGTGCCAGCAGTTTATCCCCTGCCTTCGGCTACACCTTC. Translated: CASSLSPAFGYTF.

This chain joins TRBV19 and TRBJ2-1, with 11 bases matching TRBD2. The V segment lost 9 bases and the J segment 0 bases; nucleotides outside the gene matches: 25. This CDR3 has 22 amino acids. Per the germline V gene, CDR1 is LNHDA and CDR2 is SQIVND (reference sequence). CDR3: CASKTRDRAPSGGSSSYNEQFF. CDR3 sequence (DNA): TGTGCCAGCAAGACCCGGGACAGGGCCCCTAGCGGGGGGTCAAGCTCCTACAATGAGCAGTTCTTC.

This clone has just one count. This chain links TRBV6-1 with TRBJ2-7; 7 bases agree with TRBD2. Germline V CDR1 and CDR2: MNHNS, SASEGT. CDR3 length: 12 residues. Unmatched junction bases numbered 3, after V lost 8 bases and J lost 2 bases. Here the CDR3 reads CASGEGPYEQYF. CDR3 in DNA: TGTGCCAGCGGGGAGGGGCCCTACGAGCAGTACTTC.

The V gene is TRBV5-1, the J gene TRBJ2-7; D call uncertain. Germline-derived CDR1 and CDR2 are SGHRS and YFSETQ. The CDR3 totals 14 residues. The V gene lost 1 base and the J gene lost 1 base, with 9 bases spanning the gap. CDR3 protein: CASSLRAESYEQYF. CDR3 sequence (DNA): TGCGCCAGCAGCTTGAGAGCTGAGTCCTACGAGCAGTACTTC.

Here the CDR3 DNA reads TGCGCCAGCAGCCATCCATTGGCCTCTAGCGGGCCCCACGGAGATACGCAGTATTTT. It is translated as CASSHPLASSGPHGDTQYF. The chain uses TRBV4-1 and TRBJ2-3; 8 bases agree with TRBD2. J gave up 5 bases and V 3 bases, and 19 bases lay outside the gene matches. Germline lookup yields CDR1 MGHRA and CDR2 YSYEKL. CDR3 length: 19 amino acids.

The chain combines TRBV11-2 with TRBJ2-7; D is unclear. Per germline, CDR1 SGHAT and CDR2 FQNNGV. Trimming stripped 2 bases from V and 0 bases from J, with 5 bases between. The CDR3 contains 13 residues. The CDR3 DNA follows: TGTGCCAGCAGCTTACAGAGCTCCTACGAGCAGTACTTC. The encoded protein is CASSLQSSYEQYF.

The chain employs TRBV5-4 and TRBJ2-7; 9 bases align to TRBD1. CDR3 length: 12 residues. With 4 bases clipped from V and 8 bases from J, the junction kept 4 bases outside the gene matches. Per germline, CDR1 SGHNT and CDR2 YYREEE (reference sequence). As DNA, the CDR3 is TGTGCCAGCAGCAGGGACAGGGCTCAGCAGTACTTC. Protein sequence: CASSRDRAQQYF.

The V call is TRBV5-1, the J call TRBJ2-5, with TRBD2 matching 10 bases. The CDR3 length is 15 residues. Germline loops: CDR1 SGHRS, CDR2 YFSETQ. With V trimmed by 5 bases and J by 2 bases, 6 bases remained unmatched. CDR3 bases: TGCGCCAGCAGTTCATTAGCGGGAGGACAAGAGACCCAGTACTTC. Residues: CASSSLAGGQETQYF. The variable domain in full, completed from reference TRBV5-1 and TRBJ2-5, reads KAGVTQTPRYLIKTRGQQVTLSCSPISGHRSVSWYQQTPGQGLQFLFEYFSETQRNKGNFPGRFSGRQFSNSRSEMNVSTLELGDSALYLCASSSLAGGQETQYFGPGTRLLVL.

The rearrangement uses TRBV4-2 and TRBJ1-1; D is undetermined. Germline V gene lookup returns CDR1 LGHNA and CDR2 YNFKEQ. The CDR3 extends over 14 amino acids. V lost 0 bases, J lost 2 bases, and 7 bases lay in between. This CDR3 is CASSQDRSNTEAFF. Written as DNA, the CDR3 is TGTGCCAGCAGCCAAGATAGGAGTAACACTGAAGCTTTCTTT.

The CDR3 protein is CSVAWGSTQYF. CDR3 bases: TGCAGCGTTGCCTGGGGATCGACGCAGTATTTT. The gene calls are TRBV29-1 and TRBJ2-3; no reliable D call. V was cut by 4 bases and J by 9 bases, with 11 bases left in between. The CDR3 runs to 11 residues. Per the germline V gene, CDR1 is SQVTM and CDR2 is ANQGSEA.

The chain is built from TRBV27 and TRBJ2-5; a weak D match, TRBD2 (7 bases). The J call may be faulty, since TRBJ2-7 better matches the DNA end. Germline assignment: CDR1 MNHEY and CDR2 SMNVEV (reference sequence). CDR3 size: 16 residues. This CDR3 is CASSLGRQGRGYEQYF. As DNA, the CDR3 is TGTGCCAGCAGTCTCGGGAGGCAGGGGAGAGGGTACGAGCAGTACTTC.

The rearrangement uses TRBV27 and TRBJ1-1, with 9 bases identical to TRBD1. Per the germline V gene, CDR1 is MNHEY and CDR2 is SMNVEV (reference sequence). The CDR3 totals 13 residues. V lost 8 bases and J lost 0; bases outside the gene matches: 1. CDR3 coding DNA: TGTGCCAGCGGACAGGGGATGAACACTGAAGCTTTCTTT. Protein sequence: CASGQGMNTEAFF.

This chain uses TRBV7-6 with TRBJ2-3, with D possibly being TRBD1 (5 bases). The CDR3 has 13 residues. V was shortened by 8 bases and J by 0 bases, with 9 bases between the two germline ends. Germline V gene lookup returns CDR1 SGHVS and CDR2 FNYEAQ. CDR3 sequence: CASGRGSTDTQYF. CDR3 bases: TGTGCCAGCGGTAGGGGCAGCACAGATACGCAGTATTTT.

Here the CDR3 reads CASSSLAGADTGELFF. The CDR3, as DNA: TGTGCCAGCAGCTCGCTAGCGGGGGCGGACACCGGGGAGCTGTTTTTT. The rearrangement uses TRBV7-2 and TRBJ2-2; 10 bases match TRBD2. This CDR3 is built from 16 residues. Germline V CDR1 and CDR2: SGHTA, FQGNSA. J gave up 3 bases and V 4 bases, and 5 bases lay outside the gene matches.

This sequence joins TRBV9 and TRBJ1-2, with unresolved D. CDR3 length equals 15 residues. Germline lookup yields CDR1 SGDLS and CDR2 YYNGEE. Between the trimmed V and J ends, which lost 4 bases and 5 bases, there was a span of 18 bases. The CDR3 bases are TGTGCCAGCAGCTATAACCCCGGATCGGGGTATGGCTACACCTTC. Translated: CASSYNPGSGYGYTF.

The chain has TRBV19 and TRBJ2-7; D gene ambiguous. This CDR3 is 12 amino acids long. CDR1 LNHDA and CDR2 SQIVND come from the germline V gene (reference sequence). The ends were cut back, 6 bases at V and 6 bases at J, with 12 bases in the middle. The CDR3 nucleotides read TGTGCCAGTAGAGATGGTATCGGCGAGCAGTACTTC. This translates into CASRDGIGEQYF.